What follows are 20 T cell receptor beta chains derived from one specimen sequenced in a study of cytomegalovirus exposure and HLA in healthy donors. A multiplex PCR was run with 60 Vbeta primers and 13 Jbeta primers. Repertoires were generated with immunoSEQ multiplex PCR, while TCRdb's copy carries only in-frame clones and drops some. This table has more than 95,000 clones, over 9.5% appearing once. Sequencing used PBMCs. The receptor set was obtained from a woman in her late teens or twenties in good health and CMV-seropositive.

The chain couples TRBV11-3 to TRBJ2-1; the D is unclear. Germline-derived CDR1 and CDR2 are SGHNT and YENEEA. The CDR3 runs to 14 residues. The V end lost 1 base, the J end lost 9 bases, and 13 bases lay between the germline ends. The CDR3 here is CASSLAYGDGEQFF. DNA for the CDR3: TGTGCCAGCAGCTTAGCATATGGAGACGGTGAGCAGTTCTTC.

This clone was detected a few times. CDR3 protein: CASSPGLAETQYF. Here the CDR3 DNA reads TGTGCCAGCAGCCCGGGACTAGCGGAGACCCAGTACTTC. The chain recombines TRBV11-3 with TRBJ2-5, with 10 bases identical to TRBD2. CDR1 is SGHNT, CDR2 YENEEA, per germline. V shed 5 bases and J 5 bases; nucleotides not matched to a gene: 2. This CDR3 comprises 13 residues.

The rearrangement links TRBV7-9 to TRBJ2-1; TRBD2 aligns across 9 bases. The length of the CDR3 is 16 residues. V shed 6 bases, J shed 6 bases, and the junction held 12 bases outside the gene matches. Germline V gives CDR1 SEHNR, CDR2 FQNEAQ (reference sequence). DNA for the CDR3: TGTGCCAGCAGACCTCCCCTGCTAGCGGGATCCAATGAGCAGTTCTTC. This translates into CASRPPLLAGSNEQFF.

The chain joins TRBV19 to TRBJ1-5, with a possible D match to TRBD1 (5 bases). Trimming cost V 0 bases and J 6 bases, with 12 bases left between them. Germline lookup yields CDR1 LNHDA and CDR2 SQIVND (reference sequence). The CDR3 loop spans 15 amino acids. The CDR3 region has the DNA TGTGCCAGTAGTATAGATCGGGGGAAGTTTCAGCCCCAGCATTTT. It translates to CASSIDRGKFQPQHF.

This clone was counted a few times. V and J are TRBV7-3 and TRBJ1-1; possibly TRBD1 for D (6 bases). This CDR3 spans 15 amino acids. V gave up 2 bases and J gave up 7 bases, with 17 bases separating them. Looked up from germline, CDR1 is SGHTA and CDR2 is FQGTGA. The CDR3 DNA follows: TGTGCCAGCAGCTTATCGGGGTCCCCAGGGGATGAAGCTTTCTTT. Encoded protein: CASSLSGSPGDEAFF.

This sequence joins TRBV2 and TRBJ2-2; a possible D gene is TRBD1 (5 bases). V was pared by 6 bases and J by 0 bases, with 11 bases between. Germline assignment: CDR1 SNHLY and CDR2 FYNNEI. This CDR3 is 15 amino acids long. CDR3 residues: CASRPTVTNTGELFF. CDR3 sequence (DNA): TGTGCCAGCAGGCCGACAGTAACGAACACCGGGGAGCTGTTTTTT. Combining the CDR3 with reference TRBV2 and TRBJ2-2 gives the whole variable domain EPEVTQTPSHQVTQMGQEVILRCVPISNHLYFYWYRQILGQKVEFLVSFYNNEISEKSEIFDDQFSVERPDGSNFTLKIRSTKLEDSAMYFCASRPTVTNTGELFFGEGSRLTVL.

A few counts support this clone. The genes are TRBV19 and TRBJ1-2; tentatively, D is TRBD1 (6 bases). Germline CDR1 and CDR2: LNHDA and SQIVND (reference sequence). The ends were cut back, 8 bases at V and 3 bases at J, with 10 bases in the middle. This CDR3 contains 12 residues. Here the CDR3 reads CASGRGYYGYTF. CDR3 bases: TGTGCCAGTGGCAGGGGCTACTATGGCTACACCTTC.

CDR3 in DNA: TGTGCCAGCAGCTTAGGGGGCAAAGATACGCAGTATTTT. Translating it yields CASSLGGKDTQYF. The rearrangement links TRBV7-3 to TRBJ2-3, with D possibly TRBD1 on 6 matching bases. CDR1 is SGHTA, CDR2 FQGTGA, per germline. V shed 2 bases and J shed 5 bases, with 8 bases lying between them. The CDR3 contains 13 residues.

The sample holds a few counts of this clone. This chain joins TRBV5-4 and TRBJ2-3, with 7 bases that match TRBD2. This CDR3 has 17 residues. With 5 bases clipped from V and 4 bases from J, the junction kept 16 bases outside the gene matches. CDR1 SGHNT and CDR2 YYREEE come from the germline V gene (reference sequence). CDR3 in amino acids: CASRWWGGEMVPDTQYF. Here the CDR3 DNA reads TGTGCCAGCAGATGGTGGGGGGGGGAGATGGTTCCAGATACGCAGTATTTT.

This clone was counted a few times. The gene calls are TRBV28 and TRBJ1-2; D gene unclear. The CDR3 is 14 residues long. The V gene's germline CDR1 is MDHEN and CDR2 SYDVKM. V was shortened by 3 bases and J by 7 bases, with 15 bases between the two germline ends. CDR3 coding DNA: TGTGCCAGCAGTTTGCAGGACGGACTTCGTGGCTACACCTTC. Its translation: CASSLQDGLRGYTF.

This clone has just a few counts. V and J are TRBV6-4 and TRBJ2-1; unclear D gene. V lost 10 bases, J lost 10 bases, and 14 bases lay in between. Germline assignment: CDR1 MRHNA and CDR2 SNTAGT. The CDR3 spans 11 residues. In DNA, the CDR3 is TGTGCCACTCGACTCCTAGAGGAGCAGTTCTTC. Protein product: CATRLLEEQFF.

This clone came up a few times. This chain uses TRBV2 with TRBJ1-1; D remains ambiguous. Deletions cut 7 bases from V and 1 base from J, with 13 bases between. The CDR3 is 14 amino acids. Germline lookup yields CDR1 SNHLY and CDR2 FYNNEI. CDR3 sequence (DNA): TGTGCCAGCACTCGAATGAGTGCGAACACTGAAGCTTTCTTT. Amino acid sequence: CASTRMSANTEAFF. Full variable domain (outside the CDR3, taken from reference TRBV2 and TRBJ1-1): EPEVTQTPSHQVTQMGQEVILRCVPISNHLYFYWYRQILGQKVEFLVSFYNNEISEKSEIFDDQFSVERPDGSNFTLKIRSTKLEDSAMYFCASTRMSANTEAFFGQGTRLTVV.

This clone showed up just a few times. The J gene is TRBJ2-1, the V gene TRBV15, with TRBD2 identical over 14 bases. Trimming removed 0 bases from V and 5 bases from J; junction bases left unmatched: 12. The CDR3 is 20 residues long. CDR1 LNHNV and CDR2 YYDKDF come from the germline V gene (reference sequence). The CDR3 DNA reads TGTGCCACCAGCAGAGATCGACTAGCGGGAGGGTTTTTTCCTGACAATGAGCAGTTCTTC. Encoded protein: CATSRDRLAGGFFPDNEQFF.

This clone was observed a few times. This rearrangement joins TRBV6-6 to TRBJ2-3, with 14 bases identical to TRBD2. Looked up from germline, CDR1 is MNHNY and CDR2 is SVGAGI (reference sequence). There are 15 residues in the CDR3. Unmatched junction bases numbered 5, after V lost 5 bases and J lost 7 bases. The CDR3 nucleotides read TGTGCCAGCAGTCCCGGGACTAGCGGGAGTAATACGCAGTATTTT. It translates to CASSPGTSGSNTQYF.

This clone was seen a few times. The chain is built from TRBV19 and TRBJ2-2, with D perhaps TRBD1 (5 bases). V gave up 9 bases and J gave up 6 bases, with 14 bases separating them. Germline V CDR1 and CDR2: LNHDA, SQIVND (reference sequence). CDR3 length: 13 residues. The CDR3 loop reads CASDSLEAGELFF. The CDR3 DNA reads as TGTGCCAGCGACAGTCTAGAGGCCGGGGAGCTGTTTTTT.

V usage is TRBV2 and J usage is TRBJ1-2; D is possibly TRBD1 (6 bases). The CDR3 is 13 residues long. V lost 6 bases and J 9 bases, leaving 17 bases between the germline ends. The germline V gene has CDR1 SNHLY and CDR2 FYNNEI. CDR3 sequence reads: CASSLRDKSSYTF. The CDR3 bases are TGTGCCAGCAGCCTCCGGGACAAAAGTAGCTACACCTTC. Full variable domain (rest looked up from reference TRBV2 and TRBJ1-2): EPEVTQTPSHQVTQMGQEVILRCVPISNHLYFYWYRQILGQKVEFLVSFYNNEISEKSEIFDDQFSVERPDGSNFTLKIRSTKLEDSAMYFCASSLRDKSSYTFGSGTRLTVV.

Only a few counts were recorded for this clone. One end of the junction is discordant with germline, which a read error may explain. The genes are TRBV27 and TRBJ2-2, with D perhaps matching TRBD1 (6 bases). From germline, CDR1 is MNHEY and CDR2 SMNVEV (reference sequence). The CDR3 consists of 15 residues. The CDR3 sequence is CVSSYRHTGSGELFF. CDR3 coding DNA: TGTGTCAGCAGTTACCGTCACACAGGGTCCGGGGAGCTGTTTTTT.

The rearrangement uses TRBV5-1 and TRBJ2-1, with D uncertain. The V end was cut by 4 bases, the J end by 5 bases, with 13 bases between. Per germline, CDR1 SGHRS and CDR2 YFSETQ. The CDR3 is made up of 14 amino acids. The CDR3 is CASSILTENNEQFF. The CDR3 nucleotides are TGCGCCAGCAGCATACTTACCGAAAACAATGAGCAGTTCTTC.

This chain connects TRBV28 to TRBJ2-7, with TRBD1 matching over 9 bases. The germline V gene has CDR1 MDHEN and CDR2 SYDVKM. CDR3 length: 16 amino acids. The trim removed 2 bases at V and 5 bases at J, leaving 10 bases unmatched. CDR3 amino acids: CASSLPPQGAVDEQYF. The CDR3 nucleotides read TGTGCCAGCAGTTTACCCCCACAGGGGGCGGTGGACGAGCAGTACTTC.

This clone showed up just a few times. V is TRBV27 and J is TRBJ1-2, with a tentative D call TRBD1 (5 bases). Germline V gene lookup returns CDR1 MNHEY and CDR2 SMNVEV (reference sequence). This CDR3 region has 14 residues. Trimming cost V 6 bases and J 6 bases, with 17 bases left between them. CDR3 amino acids: CASSAYQGSNGYTF. CDR3 coding DNA: TGTGCCAGCAGCGCCTACCAGGGAAGCAATGGCTACACCTTC.